This entry lists 28 T cell receptor beta chains sequenced from one sample in a study of blood T cell repertoires in COVID-19 (dated by TCRdb to the early 2020s). The protocol used for the library was the immunoSEQ multiplex PCR assay. TCRdb re-hosts the immuneACCESS table, in-frame sequences only. Its copies lack some clones; in the studies checked, an unresolved V gene accounts for under half of them, and the cause for the rest is not known. Counted in this sample were about 140,000 clones; 70% to 85% of them appeared once. Roughly 9% of the sample lies in the top ten. Sequencing was carried out using peripheral blood. Every receptor here comes from a woman older than 75 in a cohort sampled during active or convalescent COVID-19.

The V gene is TRBV29-1, the J gene TRBJ2-2; TRBD2 agrees at 7 bases. V shed 5 bases, J shed 2 bases, and the junction held 5 bases outside the gene matches. The germline gives CDR1 SQVTM, CDR2 ANQGSEA. The CDR3 sequence is 14 residues long. CDR3 in amino acids: CSVSASGNTGELFF. DNA for the CDR3: TGCAGCGTTTCGGCTAGCGGAAACACCGGGGAGCTGTTTTTT.

This clone was observed a few times. The chain uses TRBV7-2 and TRBJ1-1, with D uncertain. Germline V gene lookup returns CDR1 SGHTA and CDR2 FQGNSA. The CDR3 extends over 12 amino acids. The germline V and J ends were trimmed by 7 bases and 8 bases, with 14 bases remaining between them. CDR3 loop: CASTTVKKEAFF. DNA for the CDR3: TGTGCCAGCACCACGGTGAAGAAGGAAGCTTTCTTT.

The chain links TRBV7-3 to TRBJ2-1; 15 bases fit TRBD2. The CDR3 runs to 17 residues. V lost 1 base and J lost 13; bases outside the gene matches: 11. Germline assignment: CDR1 SGHTA and CDR2 FQGTGA. The chain's CDR3 is CASSLSLRGLAGGPQFF. In nucleotides, the CDR3 is TGTGCCAGCAGCTTAAGCCTGAGGGGACTAGCGGGGGGCCCCCAGTTCTTC.

V is TRBV4-2 and J is TRBJ2-3; 8 bases are shared with TRBD2. This CDR3 is built from 16 residues. V was clipped by 4 bases and J by 4 bases; unmatched bases: 10. Germline CDR1 is LGHNA and CDR2 is YNFKEQ. CDR3 in DNA: TGTGCCAGCAGCCGAAGCGGGGGAACCGGGTCAGATACGCAGTATTTT. Translated: CASSRSGGTGSDTQYF.

The genes are TRBV30 and TRBJ2-7; 7 positions match TRBD1. The CDR3 is 16 amino acids. Germline V gene sequence: CDR1 GTSNPN, CDR2 SVGIG (reference sequence). J was trimmed by 0 bases and V by 1 base; bases with no gene match: 9. The CDR3 here is CAWSAGTEAPSYEQYF. The CDR3 region has the DNA TGTGCCTGGAGTGCAGGGACAGAGGCCCCCTCCTACGAGCAGTACTTC.

The chain employs TRBV25-1 and TRBJ2-3; weak D call: TRBD2 (6 bases). The germline V gene encodes CDR1 MGHDK and CDR2 SYGVNS. There are 14 residues in the CDR3. The V end lost 3 bases, the J end lost 2 bases, and 9 bases lay between the germline ends. The CDR3 region is CASSDRGTTDTQYF. CDR3 nucleotides: TGTGCCAGCAGTGACCGGGGGACCACAGATACGCAGTATTTT.

This rearrangement joins TRBV28 to TRBJ2-1; tentative D call: TRBD1 (5 bases). The CDR3 contains 13 residues. The germline CDR1 and CDR2 sequences are MDHEN and SYDVKM. The ends were cut back, 5 bases at V and 0 bases at J, with 5 bases in the middle. Here the CDR3 DNA reads TGTGCCAGCAGTACAGGCTCCTACAATGAGCAGTTCTTC. Residues: CASSTGSYNEQFF.

This clone was seen a handful of times. The genes are TRBV20-1 and TRBJ2-7; TRBD2 aligns across 7 bases. Germline trimming cut 4 bases from V and 6 bases from J; bases unmatched to any gene: 3. The CDR3 totals 11 residues. Germline V CDR1 and CDR2: DFQATT, SNEGSKA (reference sequence). The CDR3, as DNA: TGCAGTGCTAAGGGAGGGATCGAGCAGTACGTC. Translation gives CSAKGGIEQYV.

This clone was found once. The chain carries TRBV2 and TRBJ2-5, with 11 nucleotides matching TRBD2. V shed 2 bases, J shed 2 bases, and the junction held 4 bases outside the gene matches. Germline V CDR1 and CDR2: SNHLY, FYNNEI. CDR3 length: 16 residues. The CDR3 coding sequence is TGTGCCAGCAGTGAACTAGCGGGGGGAGTTCAAGAGACCCAGTACTTC. Translated, it gives CASSELAGGVQETQYF.

This rearrangement joins TRBV7-2 to TRBJ1-1; 8 nucleotides match TRBD1. Unmatched junction bases numbered 9, after V lost 0 bases and J lost 0 bases. Per germline, CDR1 SGHTA and CDR2 FQGNSA. The CDR3 covers 18 residues. The CDR3 sequence is CASSLAPTRGLMNTEAFF. CDR3 coding DNA: TGTGCCAGCAGCTTAGCCCCCACCAGGGGGCTCATGAACACTGAAGCTTTCTTT. Supplemented by reference TRBV7-2 and TRBJ1-1, the full variable domain reads GAGVSQSPSNKVTEKGKDVELRCDPISGHTALYWYRQSLGQGLEFLIYFQGNSAPDKSGLPSDRFSAERTGGSVSTLTIQRTQQEDSAVYLCASSLAPTRGLMNTEAFFGQGTRLTVV.

This rearrangement joins TRBV19 to TRBJ1-2; D possibly corresponds to TRBD1 (6 bases). From germline, CDR1 is LNHDA and CDR2 SQIVND (reference sequence). V dropped 7 bases and J dropped 3 bases, with 12 bases sitting between them. The CDR3 loop spans 13 amino acids. The chain's CDR3 is CASIDRRYYGYTF. CDR3 bases: TGTGCCAGTATTGACAGGCGCTACTATGGCTACACCTTC.

The chain recombines TRBV13 with TRBJ2-1, with TRBD2 matching 9 bases. Trimming cost V 5 bases and J 4 bases; bases outside gene matches: 6. There are 15 residues in the CDR3. Looked up from germline, CDR1 is PRHDT and CDR2 is FYEKMQ (reference sequence). The chain's CDR3 is CASSPRRGGYNEQFF. For the CDR3, the DNA is TGTGCCAGCAGCCCTCGGCGGGGGGGATACAATGAGCAGTTCTTC.

On this clone: The identical CDR3 is also encoded by other nucleotide sequences in the sample. The chain joins TRBV18 to TRBJ1-5; tentative D call: TRBD1 (6 bases). Germline V gene data show CDR1 as KGHSH and CDR2 as LQKENI. This CDR3 has 13 amino acids. Trimming removed 3 bases at V and 4 bases at J, with 7 bases between. The DNA for the CDR3 is TGTGCCAGCTCACCGGGACAAAATCAGCCCCAGCATTTT. It codes for CASSPGQNQPQHF.

The V call is TRBV5-8, the J call TRBJ1-6; TRBD1 agrees at 7 bases. V trimming: 0 bases; J trimming: 7 bases; junction bases outside the gene matches: 1. Germline V gives CDR1 SGHTS, CDR2 YDEGEE. The CDR3 contains 14 residues. As DNA, the CDR3 is TGTGCCAGCAGCTTGGGGGACAGAAATTCACCCCTCCACTTT. Translated: CASSLGDRNSPLHF.

The chain combines TRBV19 with TRBJ2-3, with 7 positions matching TRBD1. CDR3 size: 14 residues. V shed 2 bases and J 6 bases; nucleotides not matched to a gene: 5. Germline CDR1 reads LNHDA; CDR2 reads SQIVND (reference sequence). The CDR3 sequence: CASSIRGPADTQYF. The CDR3 DNA sequence: TGTGCCAGTAGTATAAGGGGGCCGGCGGATACGCAGTATTTT.

This clone was found a few times. The V gene is TRBV5-4, the J gene TRBJ1-2; 7 positions match TRBD1. With 0 bases clipped from V and 7 bases from J, the junction kept 15 bases outside the gene matches. The CDR3 length is 17 residues. The germline gives CDR1 SGHNT, CDR2 YYREEE (reference sequence). The CDR3 DNA sequence: TGTGCCAGCAGCTTGGGGGGGACAGCGTCCGTTTTAGGTGGCTACACCTTC. Amino acids: CASSLGGTASVLGGYTF.

This rearrangement joins TRBV30 to TRBJ2-3, with 7 bases that match TRBD1. The trim removed 1 base at V and 4 bases at J, leaving 5 bases unmatched. This CDR3 spans 14 amino acids. CDR1 and CDR2 (germline): GTSNPN, SVGIG (reference sequence). For the CDR3, the DNA is TGTGCCTGGAGTGCGACAGGGCTCGCAGATACGCAGTATTTT. Its translation is CAWSATGLADTQYF.

This clone turned up a few times. The chain has TRBV7-2 and TRBJ1-1; weak D call: TRBD1 (5 bases). Germline lookup yields CDR1 SGHTA and CDR2 FQGNSA. Trimming took 5 bases from V and 10 from J, leaving 11 bases between them. This CDR3 region has 11 residues. CDR3 DNA sequence: TGTGCCAGCAGCCCTTTCGGGGGAGCTTTCTTT. Its translation is CASSPFGGAFF.

This clone was observed a handful of times. The chain employs TRBV5-1 and TRBJ1-1; 7 nucleotides match TRBD1. CDR3 length: 12 amino acids. The germline CDR1 and CDR2 sequences are SGHRS and YFSETQ. The trim removed 3 bases at V and 11 bases at J, leaving 7 bases unmatched. CDR3 loop: CASSSNRGNAFF. The CDR3 DNA is TGCGCCAGCAGCTCAAACAGGGGAAACGCTTTCTTT.

The rearrangement links TRBV4-1 to TRBJ2-5; D unclear. Between the trimmed V and J ends, which lost 4 bases and 5 bases, there was a span of 14 bases. Germline V lookup: CDR1 MGHRA, CDR2 YSYEKL. This CDR3 region has 14 residues. The CDR3 bases are TGCGCCAGCAGCCTCCCGCGCTGGGCGGAGACCCAGTACTTC. It yields the protein CASSLPRWAETQYF.

The chain joins TRBV18 to TRBJ1-4, with D possibly matching TRBD1 (5 bases). CDR3 length: 14 residues. Germline CDR1 KGHSH, CDR2 LQKENI. With 6 bases removed from V and 5 bases from J, the gap between germline ends came to 13 bases. The CDR3 DNA reads TGTGCCAGCTCTCCGTTTAAGGGGAATGAAAAACTGTTTTTT. It is translated as CASSPFKGNEKLFF.

This chain links TRBV7-9 with TRBJ2-5; 9 bases map to TRBD1. V was clipped by 0 bases and J by 9 bases; unmatched bases: 8. Germline CDR1 and CDR2: SEHNR and FQNEAQ (reference sequence). The CDR3 sequence is 15 residues long. As DNA, the CDR3 is TGTGCCAGCAGCTTAGCACTCCGGGACAGGGTGGCCCAGTACTTC. This translates into CASSLALRDRVAQYF. Full variable domain (remainder filled in from reference TRBV7-9 and TRBJ2-5): DTGVSQNPRHKITKRGQNVTFRCDPISEHNRLYWYRQTLGQGPEFLTYFQNEAQLEKSRLLSDRFSAERPKGSFSTLEIQRTEQGDSAMYLCASSLALRDRVAQYFGPGTRLLVL.

V usage is TRBV7-2 and J usage is TRBJ2-3; D unresolved. V was trimmed by 5 bases and J by 1 base, leaving 10 bases between them. The germline gives CDR1 SGHTA, CDR2 FQGNSA. The CDR3 has 14 residues. The CDR3 bases are TGTGCCAGCAGCCTGCAGGTGCGCACAGATACGCAGTATTTT. Encoded protein: CASSLQVRTDTQYF. The whole variable domain, filled in from reference TRBV7-2 and TRBJ2-3, reads GAGVSQSPSNKVTEKGKDVELRCDPISGHTALYWYRQSLGQGLEFLIYFQGNSAPDKSGLPSDRFSAERTGGSVSTLTIQRTQQEDSAVYLCASSLQVRTDTQYFGPGTRLTVL.

The chain couples TRBV27 to TRBJ2-7; D unresolved. This CDR3 spans 14 amino acids. Germline CDR1 reads MNHEY; CDR2 reads SMNVEV (reference sequence). Trimming pared 0 bases from V and 5 bases from J, leaving 11 bases between. In DNA form, the CDR3 reads TGTGCCAGCAGTTTATCTAACAGTGTCCACGAGCAGTACTTC. This sequence encodes CASSLSNSVHEQYF.

The rearrangement links TRBV5-1 to TRBJ2-5, with 10 bases aligning to TRBD2. Germline assignment: CDR1 SGHRS and CDR2 YFSETQ. CDR3 length: 16 amino acids. V dropped 1 base and J dropped 1; count of bases not matched to a gene: 4. Here the CDR3 DNA reads TGCGCCAGCAGCTTGTTGGCTAGCGGGGGCCAAGAGACCCAGTACTTC. Encoded protein: CASSLLASGGQETQYF.

In regard to this clone: The same CDR3 can be traced to other DNA sequences in this sample. The genes are TRBV5-1 and TRBJ2-3; D is perhaps TRBD2 (6 bases). This CDR3 spans 12 amino acids. CDR1 SGHRS and CDR2 YFSETQ come from the germline V gene. V was shortened by 2 bases and J by 5 bases, with 6 bases between the two germline ends. CDR3 protein: CASSLAGDTQYF. CDR3 sequence (DNA): TGCGCCAGCAGCTTAGCGGGAGATACGCAGTATTTT.

The rearrangement uses TRBV4-2 and TRBJ1-1; 7 nucleotides line up with TRBD1. With V trimmed by 0 bases and J by 7 bases, 11 bases remained unmatched. The CDR3 is 16 amino acids. CDR1 LGHNA and CDR2 YNFKEQ come from the germline V gene. CDR3 coding DNA: TGTGCCAGCAGCCAAGATAGTGTTGGGGCAGGGGGTGAAGCTTTCTTT. It codes for CASSQDSVGAGGEAFF.

This chain uses TRBV5-4 with TRBJ1-4; D is unclear. The CDR3 is 13 amino acids. Per the germline V gene, CDR1 is SGHNT and CDR2 is YYREEE (reference sequence). The ends were cut back, 0 bases at V and 6 bases at J, with 6 bases in the middle. CDR3: CASSLGLYEKLFF. The CDR3 nucleotides read TGTGCCAGCAGCTTGGGTCTTTATGAAAAACTGTTTTTT.